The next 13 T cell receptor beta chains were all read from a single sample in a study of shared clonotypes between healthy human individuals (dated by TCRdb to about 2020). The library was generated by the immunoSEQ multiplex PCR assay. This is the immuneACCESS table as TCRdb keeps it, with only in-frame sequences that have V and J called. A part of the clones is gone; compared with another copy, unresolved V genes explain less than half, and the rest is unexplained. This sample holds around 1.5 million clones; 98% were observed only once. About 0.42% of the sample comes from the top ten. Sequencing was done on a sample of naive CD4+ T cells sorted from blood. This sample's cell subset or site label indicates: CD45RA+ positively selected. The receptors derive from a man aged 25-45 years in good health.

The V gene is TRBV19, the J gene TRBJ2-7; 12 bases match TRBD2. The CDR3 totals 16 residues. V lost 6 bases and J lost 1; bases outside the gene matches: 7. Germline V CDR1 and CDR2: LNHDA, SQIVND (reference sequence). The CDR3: CASRNAGTSGSYEQYF. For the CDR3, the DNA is TGTGCCAGTAGGAACGCCGGGACTAGCGGGTCCTACGAGCAGTACTTC.

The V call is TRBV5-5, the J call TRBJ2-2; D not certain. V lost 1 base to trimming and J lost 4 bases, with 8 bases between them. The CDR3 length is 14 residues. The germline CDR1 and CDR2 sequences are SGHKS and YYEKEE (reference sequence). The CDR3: CASSLLLITGELFF. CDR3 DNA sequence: TGTGCCAGCAGCTTGCTACTGATCACCGGGGAGCTGTTTTTT.

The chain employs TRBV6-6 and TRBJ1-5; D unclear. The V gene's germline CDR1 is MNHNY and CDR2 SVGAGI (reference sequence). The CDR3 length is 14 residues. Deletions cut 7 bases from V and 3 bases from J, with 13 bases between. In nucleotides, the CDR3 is TGTGCCAGCACTACCGACCTGAACAATCAGCCCCAGCATTTT. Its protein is CASTTDLNNQPQHF.

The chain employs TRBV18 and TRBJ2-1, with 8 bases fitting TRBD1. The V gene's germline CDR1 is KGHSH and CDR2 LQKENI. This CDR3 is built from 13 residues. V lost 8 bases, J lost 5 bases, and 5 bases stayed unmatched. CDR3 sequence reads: CASATGENNEQFF. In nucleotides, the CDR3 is TGTGCCAGCGCGACAGGGGAGAACAATGAGCAGTTCTTC.

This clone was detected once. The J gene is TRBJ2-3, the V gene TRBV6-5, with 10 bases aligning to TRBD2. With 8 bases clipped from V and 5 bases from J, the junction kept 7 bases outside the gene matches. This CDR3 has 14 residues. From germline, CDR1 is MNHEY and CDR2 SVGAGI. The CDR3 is CASSLAGVGDTQYF. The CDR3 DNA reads TGTGCCAGCTCCCTAGCGGGAGTTGGAGATACGCAGTATTTT.

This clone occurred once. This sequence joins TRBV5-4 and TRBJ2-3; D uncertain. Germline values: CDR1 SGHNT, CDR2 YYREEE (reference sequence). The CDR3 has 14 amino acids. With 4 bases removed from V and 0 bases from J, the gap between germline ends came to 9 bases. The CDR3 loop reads CASSQELSTDTQYF. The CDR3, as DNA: TGTGCCAGCAGCCAAGAACTAAGCACAGATACGCAGTATTTT. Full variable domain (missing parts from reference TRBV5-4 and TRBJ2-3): ETGVTQSPTHLIKTRGQQVTLRCSSQSGHNTVSWYQQALGQGPQFIFQYYREEENGRGNFPPRFSGLQFPNYSSELNVNALELDDSALYLCASSQELSTDTQYFGPGTRLTVL.

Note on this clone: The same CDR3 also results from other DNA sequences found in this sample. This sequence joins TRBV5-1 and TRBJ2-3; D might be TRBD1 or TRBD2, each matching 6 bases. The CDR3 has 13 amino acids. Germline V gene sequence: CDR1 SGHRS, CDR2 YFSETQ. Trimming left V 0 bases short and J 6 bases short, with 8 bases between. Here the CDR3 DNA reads TGCGCCAGCAGCTTGGCGGGGGCCGATACGCAGTATTTT. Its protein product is CASSLAGADTQYF. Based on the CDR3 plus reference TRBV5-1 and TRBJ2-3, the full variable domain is KAGVTQTPRYLIKTRGQQVTLSCSPISGHRSVSWYQQTPGQGLQFLFEYFSETQRNKGNFPGRFSGRQFSNSRSEMNVSTLELGDSALYLCASSLAGADTQYFGPGTRLTVL.

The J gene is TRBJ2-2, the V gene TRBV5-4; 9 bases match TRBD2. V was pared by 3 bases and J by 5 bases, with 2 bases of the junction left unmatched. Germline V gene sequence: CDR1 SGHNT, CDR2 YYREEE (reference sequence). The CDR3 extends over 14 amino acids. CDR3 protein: CASSYLAGTGELFF. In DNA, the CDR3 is TGTGCCAGCAGCTACCTAGCGGGGACCGGGGAGCTGTTTTTT.

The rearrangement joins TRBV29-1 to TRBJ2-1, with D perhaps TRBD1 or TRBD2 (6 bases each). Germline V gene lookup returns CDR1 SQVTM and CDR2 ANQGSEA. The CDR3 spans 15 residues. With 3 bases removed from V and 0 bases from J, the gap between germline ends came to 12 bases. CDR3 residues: CSVDGGGSSYNEQFF. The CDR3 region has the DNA TGCAGCGTTGATGGAGGGGGGAGCTCCTACAATGAGCAGTTCTTC.

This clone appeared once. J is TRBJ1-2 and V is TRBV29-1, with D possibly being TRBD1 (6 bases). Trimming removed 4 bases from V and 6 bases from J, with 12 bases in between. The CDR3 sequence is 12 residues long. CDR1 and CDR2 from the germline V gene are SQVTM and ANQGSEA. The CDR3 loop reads CSVGLTGDGYTF. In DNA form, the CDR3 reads TGCAGCGTTGGGCTGACAGGAGATGGCTACACCTTC.

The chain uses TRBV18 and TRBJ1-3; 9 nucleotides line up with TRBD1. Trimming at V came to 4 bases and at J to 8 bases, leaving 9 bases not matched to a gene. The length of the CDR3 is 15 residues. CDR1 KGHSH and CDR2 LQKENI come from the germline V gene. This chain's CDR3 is CASSQSQGAADTIYF. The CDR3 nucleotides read TGTGCCAGCTCACAATCACAGGGGGCGGCGGACACCATATATTTT.

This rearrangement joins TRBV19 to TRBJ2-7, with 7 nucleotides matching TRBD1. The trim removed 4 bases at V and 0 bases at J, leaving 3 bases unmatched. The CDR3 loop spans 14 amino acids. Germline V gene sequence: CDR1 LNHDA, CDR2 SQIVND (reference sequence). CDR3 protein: CASSKQGPSYEQYF. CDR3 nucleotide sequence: TGTGCCAGTAGTAAACAGGGGCCCTCCTACGAGCAGTACTTC.

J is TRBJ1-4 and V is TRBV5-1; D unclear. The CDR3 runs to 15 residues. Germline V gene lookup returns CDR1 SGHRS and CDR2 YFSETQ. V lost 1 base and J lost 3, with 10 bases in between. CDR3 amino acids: CASSLYLGSNEKLFF. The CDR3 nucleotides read TGCGCCAGCAGCTTGTACTTAGGATCTAATGAAAAACTGTTTTTT.